This passage covers 29 T cell receptor beta chains from one sample sequenced in a study of blood T cell repertoires in COVID-19. Clones were sequenced by immunoSEQ multiplex PCR, and TCRdb holds only the in-frame ones, with some missing. The sample contains 150,000 to 200,000 clones, 75% to 85% of which appear only once. Sequencing was performed on peripheral blood. The receptors stem from a woman aged 40 to 55 with COVID-19, enrolled during active disease.

This clone occurred a few times. V gene TRBV18 combines with J gene TRBJ1-6; TRBD1 agrees at 9 bases. Germline-derived CDR1 and CDR2 are KGHSH and LQKENI. The CDR3 totals 16 residues. Trimming at V came to 0 bases and at J to 8 bases, leaving 5 bases not matched to a gene. CDR3 protein: CASSPPEQGAYSPLHF. The CDR3 nucleotides read TGTGCCAGCTCACCACCGGAACAGGGGGCCTATTCACCCCTCCACTTT.

The rearrangement joins TRBV7-9 to TRBJ2-5; 9 bases are a match to TRBD1. This CDR3 comprises 13 residues. Germline V gene data show CDR1 as SEHNR and CDR2 as FQNEAQ (reference sequence). V lost 8 bases and J lost 3; bases outside the gene matches: 4. CDR3 coding DNA: TGTGCCAGCCGGGGACAGGGAAAAGAGACCCAGTACTTC. Amino acid sequence: CASRGQGKETQYF.

The V gene is TRBV10-3, the J gene TRBJ1-5; D ambiguous. V gave up 2 bases and J gave up 0 bases, with 14 bases separating them. The CDR3 length is 17 residues. The germline V gene has CDR1 ENHRY and CDR2 SYGVKD. The CDR3 sequence is CAISEHGTDNSNQPQHF. The DNA of the CDR3 is TGTGCCATCAGTGAGCATGGTACCGACAATAGCAATCAGCCCCAGCATTTT.

The V call is TRBV6-5, the J call TRBJ1-6, with TRBD1 matching 9 bases. This CDR3 has 15 amino acids. Germline loops: CDR1 MNHEY, CDR2 SVGAGI. The V and J ends lost 6 bases and 9 bases, in that order; junction bases with no gene match: 9. The CDR3: CASRAGTGNASPLHF. As DNA, the CDR3 is TGTGCCAGCAGGGCCGGGACAGGGAATGCTTCACCCCTCCACTTT.

J is TRBJ1-1 and V is TRBV18, with 9 positions matching TRBD1. The germline CDR1 and CDR2 sequences are KGHSH and LQKENI. The J segment lost 0 bases and the V segment lost 5 bases, leaving 1 base of the junction unmatched. The CDR3 is 14 amino acids. This CDR3 is CASSTGGLNTEAFF. The CDR3 DNA reads TGTGCCAGCTCAACAGGGGGCCTGAACACTGAAGCTTTCTTT.

The chain combines TRBV6-4 with TRBJ2-5, with a weak D call TRBD1 (6 bases). This CDR3 has 22 amino acids. Germline lookup yields CDR1 MRHNA and CDR2 SNTAGT. The V and J ends lost 2 bases and 3 bases respectively, with 34 bases between them. Here the CDR3 reads CASSDRPQDSFGLSGPKETQYF. CDR3 coding DNA: TGTGCCAGCAGTGACCGACCCCAGGACAGTTTTGGGTTAAGCGGACCGAAAGAGACCCAGTACTTC.

V gene TRBV7-8 combines with J gene TRBJ1-5; TRBD1 agrees at 10 bases. With V trimmed by 4 bases and J by 6 bases, 9 bases remained unmatched. CDR1 SGHVS and CDR2 FQNEAQ come from the germline V gene. The CDR3 spans 16 residues. The CDR3: CASSSAGTGVGQPQHF. The DNA of the CDR3 is TGTGCCAGCAGCTCAGCCGGGACAGGGGTGGGTCAGCCCCAGCATTTT.

The V gene is TRBV18, the J gene TRBJ2-3; a weak D match, TRBD2 (5 bases). Germline V gene sequence: CDR1 KGHSH, CDR2 LQKENI. Deletions cut 1 base from V and 0 bases from J, with 11 bases between. The CDR3 covers 16 residues. The CDR3 region is CASSPRAGISTDTQYF. The CDR3 DNA is TGTGCCAGCTCACCACGTGCGGGCATCAGCACAGATACGCAGTATTTT.

The J gene is TRBJ2-7, the V gene TRBV29-1; TRBD2 agrees at 7 bases. V shed 7 bases and J 2 bases; nucleotides not matched to a gene: 8. Germline V gene lookup returns CDR1 SQVTM and CDR2 ANQGSEA. This CDR3 has 13 amino acids. The CDR3: CSALRAGAYEQYF. The CDR3 nucleotides read TGCAGCGCCCTAAGGGCGGGGGCCTACGAGCAGTACTTC.

The rearrangement links TRBV4-3 to TRBJ1-3, with TRBD1 matching over 7 bases. V lost 0 bases and J lost 6; bases outside the gene matches: 2. The CDR3 sequence is 14 residues long. Germline CDR1 and CDR2: LGHNA and YSLEER. CDR3 sequence (DNA): TGCGCCAGCAGCCAAGAGACAGGGCCAAACACCATATATTTT. Amino acids: CASSQETGPNTIYF.

The genes are TRBV4-2 and TRBJ2-3, with D possibly being TRBD2 (6 bases). The germline CDR1 and CDR2 sequences are LGHNA and YNFKEQ. V was cut by 0 bases and J by 6 bases, with 10 bases left in between. This CDR3 region has 14 residues. The CDR3 loop reads CASSQEFAGDTQYF. CDR3 DNA sequence: TGTGCCAGCAGCCAAGAGTTCGCGGGGGATACGCAGTATTTT.

Regarding this clone: Other DNA sequences within the sample encode an identical CDR3. V usage is TRBV18 and J usage is TRBJ1-6, with 7 nucleotides matching TRBD1. This CDR3 comprises 14 residues. With V trimmed by 3 bases and J by 6 bases, 2 bases remained unmatched. Germline lookup yields CDR1 KGHSH and CDR2 LQKENI. CDR3 region: CASSPAGGNSPLHF. CDR3 DNA sequence: TGTGCCAGCTCACCCGCAGGGGGTAATTCACCCCTCCACTTT.

This clone was recorded once. J is TRBJ1-4 and V is TRBV5-6; tentatively, D is TRBD1 (5 bases). The CDR3 runs to 15 residues. CDR1 is SGHDT, CDR2 YYEEEE, per germline. With 1 base removed from V and 8 bases from J, the gap between germline ends came to 15 bases. The CDR3 here is CASSLSPGIREKLFF. CDR3 bases: TGTGCCAGCAGCTTGAGCCCAGGGATTAGGGAAAAACTGTTTTTT.

The gene calls are TRBV19 and TRBJ2-7, with TRBD2 matching over 12 bases. There are 13 residues in the CDR3. The J segment lost 5 bases and the V segment lost 8 bases, leaving 4 bases of the junction unmatched. Per the germline V gene, CDR1 is LNHDA and CDR2 is SQIVND (reference sequence). The CDR3 is CASRTSGTHEQYF. The CDR3 DNA reads TGTGCCAGTCGGACTAGCGGGACCCACGAGCAGTACTTC.

The J gene is TRBJ1-4, the V gene TRBV11-2; 7 positions match TRBD1. The CDR3 runs to 16 residues. The ends lost 5 bases at V and 5 bases at J; junction bases unmatched: 11. Looked up from germline, CDR1 is SGHAT and CDR2 is FQNNGV. The CDR3 sequence is CASSHGRGRGNEKLFF. The DNA of the CDR3 is TGTGCCAGCAGCCATGGCAGAGGCAGGGGGAATGAAAAACTGTTTTTT.

The chain recombines TRBV18 with TRBJ2-1, with D possibly being TRBD1 (6 bases). CDR1 and CDR2 from the germline V gene are KGHSH and LQKENI. The CDR3 spans 14 residues. Trimming stripped 0 bases from V and 4 bases from J, with 7 bases between. DNA of the CDR3: TGTGCCAGCTCACCACCGGACAGTTACAATGAGCAGTTCTTC. Translation gives CASSPPDSYNEQFF.

This chain links TRBV30 with TRBJ1-2; 8 bases fit TRBD1. The germline V gene has CDR1 GTSNPN and CDR2 SVGIG (reference sequence). V lost 5 bases and J lost 9; bases outside the gene matches: 11. The CDR3 loop spans 13 amino acids. CDR3 nucleotide sequence: TGTGCCTGGTCACGGCCAGGGGGCTTTAGCTACACCTTC. Protein product: CAWSRPGGFSYTF.

This clone was recorded a few times. This chain links TRBV10-1 with TRBJ1-1, with TRBD1 matching 7 bases. CDR1 and CDR2 from the germline V gene are WNHNN and SYGVQD (reference sequence). V lost 0 bases, J lost 10 bases, and 2 bases stayed unmatched. The CDR3 sequence is 12 residues long. In DNA form, the CDR3 reads TGCGCCAGCAGTGAGTCGGCAGGGGGAGCTTTCTTT. It translates to CASSESAGGAFF.

The rearrangement joins TRBV15 to TRBJ1-5, with TRBD1 matching over 11 bases. Germline-derived CDR1 and CDR2 are LNHNV and YYDKDF (reference sequence). The CDR3 has 16 amino acids. V dropped 1 base and J dropped 9; count of bases not matched to a gene: 8. The CDR3 is CATSRGGTGGLGPQHF. The CDR3 bases are TGTGCCACCAGCAGAGGAGGGACAGGGGGTTTAGGGCCCCAGCATTTT.

The chain has TRBV5-5 and TRBJ2-1; 9 nucleotides agree with TRBD2. This CDR3 is built from 17 residues. Germline CDR1 and CDR2: SGHKS and YYEKEE (reference sequence). V lost 1 base and J lost 2; bases outside the gene matches: 7. DNA of the CDR3: TGTGCCAGCAGCTTGCACTTGACTAGCGGTCCCTACAATGAGCAGTTCTTC. Its protein is CASSLHLTSGPYNEQFF.

This chain links TRBV4-3 with TRBJ2-1, with TRBD2 matching 11 bases. This CDR3 is built from 17 residues. CDR1 is LGHNA, CDR2 YSLEER, per germline. V lost 4 bases and J lost 2; bases outside the gene matches: 7. The CDR3 sequence: CASSLLAGGSTYNEQFF. The DNA of the CDR3 is TGCGCCAGCAGCCTTTTAGCGGGGGGGAGCACCTACAATGAGCAGTTCTTC.

V and J are TRBV29-1 and TRBJ2-1; 11 nucleotides agree with TRBD1. V trimming: 4 bases; J trimming: 0 bases; junction bases outside the gene matches: 2. There are 15 residues in the CDR3. Germline V gene data show CDR1 as SQVTM and CDR2 as ANQGSEA. CDR3 in DNA: TGCAGCGTTGTAGGGACAGGGGGCTCCTACAATGAGCAGTTCTTC. Translating gives CSVVGTGGSYNEQFF.

The J gene is TRBJ1-1, the V gene TRBV7-2; D gene uncertain. The CDR3 totals 12 residues. From germline, CDR1 is SGHTA and CDR2 FQGNSA. Trimming removed 2 bases at V and 8 bases at J, with 9 bases between. The CDR3: CASSLQLPEAFF. CDR3 DNA sequence: TGTGCCAGCAGCTTACAGTTACCCGAAGCTTTCTTT.

Regarding this clone: Additional DNA sequences in this sample encode the identical CDR3. V and J are TRBV6-5 and TRBJ1-5, with 8 nucleotides matching TRBD1. The CDR3 is 15 amino acids. Trimming at V came to 0 bases and at J to 4 bases, leaving 2 bases not matched to a gene. Germline-derived CDR1 and CDR2 are MNHEY and SVGAGI. The CDR3 DNA reads as TGTGCCAGCAGTTACTCGAGGACAGGGAATCAGCCCCAGCATTTT. It codes for CASSYSRTGNQPQHF.

The count of this clone is one. The genes are TRBV5-4 and TRBJ1-1; 10 bases line up with TRBD1. Losses at the gene ends were 4 bases for V and 8 bases for J; bases not matched to a gene: 14. CDR3 length equals 16 residues. Germline-derived CDR1 and CDR2 are SGHNT and YYREEE (reference sequence). The CDR3, as DNA: TGTGCCAGCAGCCCACTAGGGACAGGGGATGTCCCCGAAGCTTTCTTT. This translates into CASSPLGTGDVPEAFF.

In this sample, this clone turned up many times. The chain couples TRBV7-9 to TRBJ2-2; tentative D call: TRBD1 (5 bases). Looked up from germline, CDR1 is SEHNR and CDR2 is FQNEAQ (reference sequence). V lost 3 bases and J lost 3, with 8 bases in between. There are 14 residues in the CDR3. This CDR3 reads CASSFLGDTGELFF. CDR3 DNA sequence: TGTGCCAGCAGCTTTTTAGGGGACACCGGGGAGCTGTTTTTT.

The gene calls are TRBV10-2 and TRBJ1-2; 10 bases align to TRBD1. Looked up from germline, CDR1 is WSHSY and CDR2 is SAAADI. The CDR3 loop spans 14 amino acids. J was trimmed by 8 bases and V by 2 bases; bases with no gene match: 5. The CDR3 bases are TGCGCCAGCAGTGAGGTGACAGGGGGCTGGGGCTACACCTTC. Its protein product is CASSEVTGGWGYTF.

The chain combines TRBV12-3 or TRBV12-4 with TRBJ2-3; TRBD2 agrees at 14 bases. The CDR3 is 12 amino acids. V shed 8 bases and J 8 bases; nucleotides not matched to a gene: 0. DNA of the CDR3: TGTGCCAGCGGGACTAGCGGGGGTACGCAGTATTTT. Translation: CASGTSGGTQYF.

V and J are TRBV6-5 and TRBJ1-1; TRBD1 matches at 10 bases. CDR3 length: 14 residues. The V gene's germline CDR1 is MNHEY and CDR2 SVGAGI. J lost 12 bases, V lost 5 bases, and 12 bases had no gene match. The CDR3 DNA reads TGTGCCAGCAGTAACGTCGGACAGGGGGATGTAACTTTCTTT. Encoded protein: CASSNVGQGDVTFF.